These 4 T cell receptor beta chains came from one sample sequenced in a study of shared clonotypes between healthy human individuals. Clones were sequenced by immunoSEQ multiplex PCR, and TCRdb holds only the in-frame ones, with some missing. The sample contains around 1.5 million clones, 95% to 99% of which appear only once. Specimen: naive CD4+ T cells sorted from blood. Subset in this sample: CD45RA+ positively selected. The receptors derive from a man aged 25 to 40 in good health.

V gene TRBV19 combines with J gene TRBJ1-2; D gene uncertain. This CDR3 contains 12 residues. Germline V gene data show CDR1 as LNHDA and CDR2 as SQIVND (reference sequence). V gave up 6 bases and J gave up 4 bases, with 9 bases separating them. The CDR3 here is CASRRAGYGYTF. In DNA form, the CDR3 reads TGTGCCAGTAGAAGGGCTGGCTATGGCTACACCTTC.

This clone occurred a few times. In the same sample, other DNA sequences code for this CDR3. The V call is TRBV5-1, the J call TRBJ1-3, with a possible D match to TRBD1 (6 bases). The CDR3 totals 14 residues. Germline values: CDR1 SGHRS, CDR2 YFSETQ. Trimming shortened V by 0 bases and J by 2 bases, and 6 bases separated the two germline ends. CDR3 region: CASSLDRAGNTIYF. The CDR3 DNA sequence: TGCGCCAGCAGCTTGGACAGGGCTGGAAACACCATATATTTT.

V is TRBV5-5 and J is TRBJ2-5, with 7 positions matching TRBD2. The CDR3 length is 15 residues. Per the germline V gene, CDR1 is SGHKS and CDR2 is YYEKEE (reference sequence). Trimming took 6 bases from V and 1 from J; bases not matched to a gene: 9. CDR3 nucleotides: TGTGCCAGCACTCAAGAAGGGAGGGGCCAAGAGACCCAGTACTTC. It yields the protein CASTQEGRGQETQYF.

This clone has just one count. The chain combines TRBV7-2 with TRBJ2-2; the match to TRBD2 covers 9 bases. With 7 bases clipped from V and 4 bases from J, the junction kept 7 bases outside the gene matches. The CDR3 has 15 residues. Germline loops: CDR1 SGHTA, CDR2 FQGNSA. In nucleotides, the CDR3 is TGTGCCAGCACCCTTGGCGGGAGGGGCACCGGGGAGCTGTTTTTT. Residues: CASTLGGRGTGELFF.